This T cell receptor beta chain appears in the sequencing data of a study of CD8 T cells in ankylosing spondylitis (dated by TCRdb to 2015 to 2018). Some background on the complete study: To find TCR variants linked to disease, the study profiled T cell receptor beta repertoires in ankylosing spondylitis patients and healthy donors. The full study cohort was made up of over 20 ankylosing spondylitis patients and about a hundred healthy donors. Peripheral blood was sampled, and synovial fluid was additionally collected from ankylosing spondylitis patients.

Reading from cysteine to phenylalanine, the CDR3 counts 15 amino acids. The DNA shown is the 45-base CDR3, in frame from base 1. The germline V gene (reference sequence) provides CDR1 DFQATT and CDR2 SNEGSKA. V is pared back by 3 bases and J by 6 bases, with 21 bases lying between the germline termini. The paper's findings and limits, for the study overall: According to the report, matched synovial fluid samples from ankylosing spondylitis patients were significantly enriched for the disease-linked clones. The disease-linked clones showed a CD8+ phenotype and occurred at relatively low frequencies in peripheral blood. Some motif variants had previously been reported in the synovial fluid and blood of reactive arthritis patients, which suggests shared mechanisms of disease initiation. Blood from ankylosing spondylitis patients appeared to be characterized by a TCR beta motif composed of several highly homologous amino acid variants.

Worth noting for this clonotype: Which antigen it targets is not known. No clone much larger than this one lies a single base away; base qualities are absent.

Sequencing was carried out with an Illumina HiSeq 2500. TCR beta libraries were prepared by quantitative 5'-RACE with molecular barcodes. The original methods were these. A new computational method, built on a probabilistic model of VDJ rearrangement, was used to identify disease-linked TCR variants. TCRdb trimmed public reads at Q25 via fastp, called clones via MiXCR and kept in-frame beta chains. Rows are combined by CDR3 protein, so each entry shows the most common genes and DNA. These V and J calls are TCRdb output, not the study's own analysis. The sample table shows 200,000 to 250,000 distinct CDR3 sequences, and around 18% are seen once. The ten largest clones add up to about two fifths of the sample.

The clonotype comes from a male donor with ankylosing spondylitis. The sequencing sample was made of blood, either unsorted or a sorted T cell fraction (not recorded which). This chain is built from TRBV20-1 and TRBJ2-7; the best D guess is TRBD2, with 7 bases matching. The nucleotide sequence is TGCAGTGCTAGGGGACGCGGGGGCCTCGGGGGCGAGCAGTACTTC. It translates to CSARGRGGLGGEQYF.